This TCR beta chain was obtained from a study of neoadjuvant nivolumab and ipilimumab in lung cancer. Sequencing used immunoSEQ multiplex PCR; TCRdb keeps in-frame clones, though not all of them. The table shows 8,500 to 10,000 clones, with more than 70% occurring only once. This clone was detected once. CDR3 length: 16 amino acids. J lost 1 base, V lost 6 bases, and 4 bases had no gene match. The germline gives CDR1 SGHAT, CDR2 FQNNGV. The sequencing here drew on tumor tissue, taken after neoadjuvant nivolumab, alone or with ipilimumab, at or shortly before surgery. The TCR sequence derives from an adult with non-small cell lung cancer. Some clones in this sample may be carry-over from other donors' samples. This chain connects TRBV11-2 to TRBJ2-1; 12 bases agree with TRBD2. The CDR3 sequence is CASRSGLAGSYNEQFF. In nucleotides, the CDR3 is TGTGCCAGCAGATCTGGACTAGCGGGATCCTACAATGAGCAGTTCTTC.